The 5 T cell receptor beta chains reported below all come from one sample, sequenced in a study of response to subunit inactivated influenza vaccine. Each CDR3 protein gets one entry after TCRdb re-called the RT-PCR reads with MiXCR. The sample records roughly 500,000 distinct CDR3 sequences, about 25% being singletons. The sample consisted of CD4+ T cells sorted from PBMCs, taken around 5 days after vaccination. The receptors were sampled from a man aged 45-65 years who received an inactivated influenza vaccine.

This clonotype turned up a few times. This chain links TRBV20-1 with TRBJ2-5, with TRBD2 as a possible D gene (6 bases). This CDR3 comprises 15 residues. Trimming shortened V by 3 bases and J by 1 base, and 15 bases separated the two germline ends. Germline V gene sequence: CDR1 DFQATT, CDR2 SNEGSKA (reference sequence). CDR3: CSASYPGDLQETQYF. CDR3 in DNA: TGCAGTGCTAGTTACCCGGGGGACCTCCAAGAGACCCAGTACTTC.

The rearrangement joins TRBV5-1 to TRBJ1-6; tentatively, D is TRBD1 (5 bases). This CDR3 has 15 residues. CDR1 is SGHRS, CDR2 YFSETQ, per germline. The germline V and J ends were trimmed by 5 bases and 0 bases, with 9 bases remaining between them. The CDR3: CASRLDSSYNSPLHF. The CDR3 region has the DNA TGCGCCAGCAGGCTAGACAGCTCCTATAATTCACCCCTCCACTTT.

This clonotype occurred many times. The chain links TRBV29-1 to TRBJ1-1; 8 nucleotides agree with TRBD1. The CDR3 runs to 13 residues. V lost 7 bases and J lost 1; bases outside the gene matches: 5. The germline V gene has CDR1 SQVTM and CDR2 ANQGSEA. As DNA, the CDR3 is TGCAGCGCAGGACAGGGATCGAACACTGAAGCTTTCTTT. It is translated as CSAGQGSNTEAFF.

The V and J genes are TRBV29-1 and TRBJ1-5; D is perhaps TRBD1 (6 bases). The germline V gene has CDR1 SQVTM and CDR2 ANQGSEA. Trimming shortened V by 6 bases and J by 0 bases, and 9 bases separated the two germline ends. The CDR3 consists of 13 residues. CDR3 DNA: TGCAGCGTCGGGGGGCATAGCAATCAGCCCCAGCATTTT. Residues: CSVGGHSNQPQHF.

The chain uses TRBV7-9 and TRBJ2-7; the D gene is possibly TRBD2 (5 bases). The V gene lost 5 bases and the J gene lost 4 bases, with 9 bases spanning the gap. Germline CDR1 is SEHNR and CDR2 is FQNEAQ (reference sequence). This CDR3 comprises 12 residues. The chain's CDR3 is CASSPTKYEQYF. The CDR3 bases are TGTGCCAGCAGCCCGACTAAGTACGAGCAGTACTTC.